The 27 T cell receptor beta chains presented below share a single source sample, sequenced in a study of early T cells in non-severe SARS-CoV-2 infection. TCRdb fed the 5' RACE reads into MiXCR, producing one record per CDR3 protein. Among roughly 51,000 distinct CDR3 sequences listed, about 5.9% were seen once. Source material: whole blood. The receptor set was obtained from an adult who was a healthcare worker with PCR-confirmed SARS-CoV-2 infection or an uninfected control (not recorded which).

This clonotype occurred many times. This sequence joins TRBV12-3 or TRBV12-4 and TRBJ1-1; no clear D gene. V was clipped by 1 base and J by 8 bases, with 11 bases between them. The CDR3 extends over 13 amino acids. The CDR3 DNA reads TGTGCCAGCAGTTTAGGGCCGGCCGTGGAAGCTTTCTTT. This codes for CASSLGPAVEAFF.

This clonotype was observed a few times. The gene calls are TRBV11-2 and TRBJ2-5; possible D gene TRBD2, 5 bases. CDR1 is SGHAT, CDR2 FQNNGV, per germline. V was clipped by 2 bases and J by 7 bases, with 17 bases between them. This CDR3 is 15 amino acids long. CDR3 loop: CASSLMTNGRVTQYF. The CDR3 bases are TGTGCCAGCAGCTTAATGACTAACGGGCGGGTGACCCAGTACTTC.

This clonotype was observed at least ten times. The chain is built from TRBV7-3 and TRBJ2-4; maybe TRBD1 (6 bases). Germline CDR1 is SGHTA and CDR2 is FQGTGA. The CDR3 is made up of 13 amino acids. V lost 5 bases and J 6 bases, leaving 11 bases between the germline ends. CDR3 in DNA: TGTGCCAGCAGCCAAGAGACAGGAAACATTCAGTACTTC. The encoded protein is CASSQETGNIQYF.

Ten or more counts support this clonotype. This chain links TRBV12-3 or TRBV12-4 with TRBJ2-2; 11 positions agree with TRBD2. The junction had 7 bases not matched to a gene; V was cut back by 2 bases and J by 5 bases. The CDR3 contains 17 residues. The CDR3 DNA sequence: TGTGCCAGCAGTTTATCTCCGGGACTAGCGGATACCGGGGAGCTGTTTTTT. Its protein product is CASSLSPGLADTGELFF.

This clonotype was seen many times. The chain employs TRBV6-2 or TRBV6-3 and TRBJ2-3, with TRBD2 as a possible D gene (5 bases). The CDR3 spans 16 residues. The germline V and J ends were trimmed by 7 bases and 4 bases, with 21 bases remaining between them. CDR1 and CDR2 from the germline V gene are MNHEY and SVGEGT. DNA of the CDR3: TGTGCCAGCACTAATCTAGGACTCCAAATGCCAGATACGCAGTATTTT. It is translated as CASTNLGLQMPDTQYF.

This clonotype was seen at least ten times. The chain links TRBV5-6 to TRBJ1-2, with TRBD1 as a possible D gene (6 bases). The V and J ends lost 4 bases and 4 bases respectively, with 14 bases between them. Germline CDR1 is SGHDT and CDR2 is YYEEEE. The CDR3 consists of 14 residues. CDR3 amino acids: CASSTGQFAYGYTF. The CDR3 nucleotides are TGTGCCAGCAGCACCGGACAGTTCGCCTATGGCTACACCTTC.

This clonotype was observed a handful of times. V gene TRBV4-3 combines with J gene TRBJ2-2; D not resolved. Germline V CDR1 and CDR2: LGHNA, YSLEER. Trimming removed 0 bases from V and 3 bases from J, with 8 bases in between. This CDR3 has 15 residues. The DNA of the CDR3 is TGCGCCAGCAGCCAAGATGGGGTGGACACCGGGGAGCTGTTTTTT. Its translation is CASSQDGVDTGELFF.

The CDR3 protein is CSVEPPGGNTGELFF. DNA for the CDR3: TGCAGCGTTGAACCCCCGGGGGGGAACACCGGGGAGCTGTTTTTT. V is TRBV29-1 and J is TRBJ2-2, with TRBD2 matching 7 bases. CDR1 and CDR2 from the germline V gene are SQVTM and ANQGSEA. V dropped 2 bases and J dropped 1; count of bases not matched to a gene: 4. The CDR3 is made up of 15 amino acids.

The table lists this clonotype with a few counts. The chain joins TRBV12-3 or TRBV12-4 to TRBJ2-3, with TRBD2 as a possible D gene (5 bases). The CDR3 consists of 12 residues. The V gene lost 5 bases and the J gene lost 7 bases, with 10 bases spanning the gap. Here the CDR3 reads CASSQAGYTQYF. CDR3 in DNA: TGTGCCAGCAGTCAGGCGGGCTATACGCAGTATTTT.

The chain employs TRBV6-6 and TRBJ2-7; D may correspond to TRBD1 or TRBD2 (5 bases each). Germline CDR1 reads MNHNY; CDR2 reads SVGAGI (reference sequence). CDR3 length: 16 amino acids. With 2 bases removed from V and 1 base from J, the gap between germline ends came to 15 bases. CDR3 protein: CASSYPGRPTSYEQYF. In nucleotides, the CDR3 is TGTGCCAGCAGTTACCCGGGACGTCCTACATCCTACGAGCAGTACTTC.

The rearrangement uses TRBV12-3 or TRBV12-4 and TRBJ2-7, with 8 bases identical to TRBD1. J lost 3 bases, V lost 4 bases, and 5 bases had no gene match. There are 14 residues in the CDR3. In nucleotides, the CDR3 is TGTGCCAGCAGTTGGACAGGGATTTACTACGAGCAGTACTTC. It yields the protein CASSWTGIYYEQYF.

Only a few counts were recorded for this clonotype. Here the CDR3 DNA reads TGTGCCAGCAGTTACTCGACTCAGGGAGAGTTCCTTCGTGATAATTCACCCCTCCACTTT. Protein: CASSYSTQGEFLRDNSPLHF. V gene TRBV6-6 combines with J gene TRBJ1-6, with D tentatively TRBD1 (5 bases). The length of the CDR3 is 20 residues. V shed 0 bases and J shed 5 bases, with 23 bases lying between them. The germline CDR1 and CDR2 sequences are MNHNY and SVGAGI (reference sequence).

This clonotype came up a few times. This chain uses TRBV7-3 with TRBJ2-1; 11 bases agree with TRBD2. The germline V gene encodes CDR1 SGHTA and CDR2 FQGTGA. This CDR3 comprises 16 residues. V was pared by 5 bases and J by 6 bases, with 9 bases of the junction left unmatched. The CDR3 protein is CASSATTSGGVNEQFF. DNA for the CDR3: TGTGCCAGCAGCGCGACTACTAGCGGGGGAGTCAATGAGCAGTTCTTC.

This clonotype was found many times. The CDR3 protein is CASSRGTGLNSPLHF. The CDR3 bases are TGTGCCAGCAGCCGAGGGACAGGGCTAAATTCACCCCTCCACTTT. V is TRBV3-1 and J is TRBJ1-6; 9 bases are shared with TRBD1. The CDR3 contains 15 residues. Germline CDR1 LGHDT, CDR2 YNNKEL (reference sequence). The V and J ends lost 4 bases and 7 bases, in that order; junction bases with no gene match: 5.

This clonotype was seen many times. The CDR3 protein is CASSALRSEAFF. The CDR3 DNA reads TGTGCCAGCAGTGCACTCAGGTCTGAAGCTTTCTTT. V gene TRBV6-2 or TRBV6-3 combines with J gene TRBJ1-1; no reliable D call. The V and J ends lost 5 bases and 6 bases respectively, with 10 bases between them. The CDR3 extends over 12 amino acids. CDR1 and CDR2 (germline): MNHEY, SVGEGT.

This clonotype was counted many times. The chain uses TRBV12-3 or TRBV12-4 and TRBJ1-2; maybe TRBD1 (5 bases). CDR3 length: 17 amino acids. V was trimmed by 6 bases and J by 3 bases, leaving 23 bases between them. DNA of the CDR3: TGTGCCAGCAGGCAGCGGGGGTCCAGTAAAGGGGACTATGGCTACACCTTC. The encoded protein is CASRQRGSSKGDYGYTF.

This clonotype has at least ten counts. V and J are TRBV28 and TRBJ1-2, with a tentative D call TRBD1 (6 bases). Germline V gene sequence: CDR1 MDHEN, CDR2 SYDVKM. Deletions cut 8 bases from V and 2 bases from J, with 18 bases between. There are 15 residues in the CDR3. The DNA of the CDR3 is TGTGCCAGCGTAAACAGGGTGTTTGAGAACTATGGCTACACCTTC. Translated: CASVNRVFENYGYTF.

This clonotype was found a few times. V usage is TRBV18 and J usage is TRBJ1-4; no clear D gene. Trimming removed 6 bases at V and 4 bases at J, with 12 bases between. The CDR3 consists of 14 residues. Germline lookup yields CDR1 KGHSH and CDR2 LQKENI. The CDR3 nucleotides read TGTGCCAGCTCTCCGGACCGCCGTAATGAAAAACTGTTTTTT. It is translated as CASSPDRRNEKLFF.

This clonotype was picked up a small number of times. The chain combines TRBV6-6 with TRBJ1-6; TRBD1 matches at 7 bases. With V trimmed by 7 bases and J by 1 base, 13 bases remained unmatched. The CDR3 totals 18 residues. CDR1 and CDR2 (germline): MNHNY, SVGAGI (reference sequence). This CDR3 is CASTPTLRGKSYNSPLHF. CDR3 in DNA: TGTGCCAGCACCCCGACCCTCAGGGGGAAGTCCTATAATTCACCCCTCCACTTT.

This clonotype has more than one count but fewer than ten. The CDR3 nucleotides are TGCAGCGTTGCTGAGACATACCGGAACACTGAAGCTTTCTTT. The encoded protein is CSVAETYRNTEAFF. V gene TRBV29-1 combines with J gene TRBJ1-1; no reliable D call. V was shortened by 4 bases and J by 1 base, with 13 bases between the two germline ends. CDR3 length: 14 amino acids. Germline CDR1 reads SQVTM; CDR2 reads ANQGSEA.

This clonotype was seen at least ten times. The chain joins TRBV6-5 to TRBJ1-6; a weak D match, TRBD1 (5 bases). The CDR3 is 16 amino acids. In germline, CDR1 is MNHEY, CDR2 SVGAGI. The V gene lost 7 bases and the J gene lost 7 bases, with 20 bases spanning the gap. CDR3 residues: CASILTGPPGNSPLHF. The CDR3 DNA is TGTGCCAGCATTCTAACGGGACCCCCAGGGAATTCACCCCTCCACTTT.

There are many counts of this clonotype. The chain has TRBV18 and TRBJ1-2; D perhaps matches TRBD1 (5 bases). V lost 1 base and J lost 4, with 13 bases in between. CDR1 is KGHSH and CDR2 is LQKENI in the germline V gene. The CDR3 consists of 15 residues. CDR3 sequence reads: CASSPQGPDRYGYTF. The CDR3 region has the DNA TGTGCCAGCTCACCACAGGGGCCGGACCGCTATGGCTACACCTTC.

This clonotype has ten or more counts. This chain links TRBV7-6 with TRBJ2-2; no firm D call. The CDR3 covers 14 residues. Germline V gene data show CDR1 as SGHVS and CDR2 as FNYEAQ. Trimming took 5 bases from V and 2 from J, leaving 9 bases between them. CDR3 coding DNA: TGTGCCAGCAGCCTCCTTGAAAACACCGGGGAGCTGTTTTTT. Its protein product is CASSLLENTGELFF.

This clonotype was seen ten or more times. The chain joins TRBV12-3 or TRBV12-4 to TRBJ2-4; TRBD1 agrees at 10 bases. The CDR3 runs 17 residues. J lost 4 bases, V lost 6 bases, and 12 bases had no gene match. CDR3 coding DNA: TGTGCCAGCAGCCCCGGGACAGGGGACGTTCAGAAAAACATTCAGTACTTC. This sequence encodes CASSPGTGDVQKNIQYF.

This clonotype was counted ten times or more. The chain couples TRBV6-2 or TRBV6-3 to TRBJ2-2; D ambiguous. V dropped 7 bases and J dropped 3 bases, with 15 bases sitting between them. This CDR3 contains 15 residues. Germline V lookup: CDR1 MNHEY, CDR2 SVGEGT. In nucleotides, the CDR3 is TGTGCCAGCACGTTCTGGTCACAGCACACCGGGGAGCTGTTTTTT. Its protein product is CASTFWSQHTGELFF.

The rearrangement joins TRBV2 to TRBJ2-3, with D uncertain. Per the germline V gene, CDR1 is SNHLY and CDR2 is FYNNEI. V was pared by 4 bases and J by 2 bases, with 13 bases between. This CDR3 is 15 amino acids long. CDR3 DNA: TGTGCCAGCAGTGTAACTGGCGCACCCACAGATACGCAGTATTTT. Protein product: CASSVTGAPTDTQYF.

In this sample, this clonotype turned up a few times. As DNA, the CDR3 is TGTGCCAGCAGTTACGGGACTAACACTGAAGCTTTCTTT. This codes for CASSYGTNTEAFF. The genes are TRBV6-2 or TRBV6-3 and TRBJ1-1; maybe TRBD1 (5 bases). V lost 2 bases, J lost 2 bases, and 6 bases lay in between. The CDR3 is made up of 13 amino acids. CDR1 is MNHEY, CDR2 SVGEGT, per germline.